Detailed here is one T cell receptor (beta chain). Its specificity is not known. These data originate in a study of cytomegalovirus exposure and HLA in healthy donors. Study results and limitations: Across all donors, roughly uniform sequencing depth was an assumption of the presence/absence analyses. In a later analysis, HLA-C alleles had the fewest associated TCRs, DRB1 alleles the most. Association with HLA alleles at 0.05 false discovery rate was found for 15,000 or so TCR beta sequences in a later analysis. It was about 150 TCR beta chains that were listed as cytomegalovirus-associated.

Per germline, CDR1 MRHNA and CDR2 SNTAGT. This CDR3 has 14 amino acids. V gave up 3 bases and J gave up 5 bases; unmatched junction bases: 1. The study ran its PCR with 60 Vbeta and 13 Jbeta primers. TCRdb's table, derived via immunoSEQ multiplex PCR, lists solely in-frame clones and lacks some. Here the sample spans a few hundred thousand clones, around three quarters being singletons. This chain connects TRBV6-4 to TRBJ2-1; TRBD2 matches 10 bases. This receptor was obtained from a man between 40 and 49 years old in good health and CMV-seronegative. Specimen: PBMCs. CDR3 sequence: CASSEAGGHNEQFF. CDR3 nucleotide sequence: TGTGCCAGCAGTGAAGCGGGAGGGCACAATGAGCAGTTCTTC.